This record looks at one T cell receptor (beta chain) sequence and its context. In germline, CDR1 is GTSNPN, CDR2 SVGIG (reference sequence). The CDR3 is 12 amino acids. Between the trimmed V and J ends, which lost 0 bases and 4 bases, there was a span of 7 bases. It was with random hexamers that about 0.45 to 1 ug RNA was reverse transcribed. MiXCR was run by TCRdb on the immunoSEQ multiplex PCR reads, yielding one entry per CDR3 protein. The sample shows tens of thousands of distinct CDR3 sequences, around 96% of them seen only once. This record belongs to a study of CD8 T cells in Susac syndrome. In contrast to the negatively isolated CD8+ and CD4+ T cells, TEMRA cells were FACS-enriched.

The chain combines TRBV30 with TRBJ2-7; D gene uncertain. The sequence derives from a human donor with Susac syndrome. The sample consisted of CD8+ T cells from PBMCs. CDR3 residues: CAWSVRGYEQYF. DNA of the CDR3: TGTGCCTGGAGTGTACGAGGTTACGAGCAGTACTTC.